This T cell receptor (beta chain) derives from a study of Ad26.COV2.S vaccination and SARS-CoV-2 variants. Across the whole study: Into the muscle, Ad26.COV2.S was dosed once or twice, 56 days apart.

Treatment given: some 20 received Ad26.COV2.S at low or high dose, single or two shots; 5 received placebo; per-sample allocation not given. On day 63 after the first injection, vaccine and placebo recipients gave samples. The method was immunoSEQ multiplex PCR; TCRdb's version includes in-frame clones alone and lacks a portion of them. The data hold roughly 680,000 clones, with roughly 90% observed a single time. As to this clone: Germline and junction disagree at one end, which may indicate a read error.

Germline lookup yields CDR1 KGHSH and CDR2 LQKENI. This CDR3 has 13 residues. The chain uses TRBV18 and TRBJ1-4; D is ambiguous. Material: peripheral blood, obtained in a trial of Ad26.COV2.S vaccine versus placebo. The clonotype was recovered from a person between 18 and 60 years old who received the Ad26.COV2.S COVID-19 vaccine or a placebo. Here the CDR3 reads CASSPRENEKLFF. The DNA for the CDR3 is TGTGCTAGCTCGCCGCGGGAAAATGAAAAACTGTTTTTT.